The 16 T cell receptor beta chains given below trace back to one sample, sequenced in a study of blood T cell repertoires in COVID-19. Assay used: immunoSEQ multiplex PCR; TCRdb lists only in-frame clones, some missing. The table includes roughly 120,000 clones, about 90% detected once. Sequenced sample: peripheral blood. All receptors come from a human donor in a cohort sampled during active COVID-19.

The CDR3 spells CASSPLPRGQETQYF. CDR3 coding DNA: TGTGCCAGCAGCCCACTGCCCCGCGGCCAAGAGACCCAGTACTTC. This chain uses TRBV7-8 with TRBJ2-5, with unresolved D. CDR1 is SGHVS, CDR2 FQNEAQ, per germline. V lost 5 bases to trimming and J lost 1 base, with 14 bases between them. This CDR3 is built from 15 residues.

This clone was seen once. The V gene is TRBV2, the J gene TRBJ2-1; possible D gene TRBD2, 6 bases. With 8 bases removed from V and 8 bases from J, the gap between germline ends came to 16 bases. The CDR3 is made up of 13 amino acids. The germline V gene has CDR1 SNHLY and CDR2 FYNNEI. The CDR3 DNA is TGTGCCAGCCGGGACCCCCCGGGGGATGAGCAGTTCTTC. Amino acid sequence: CASRDPPGDEQFF.

CDR3 in amino acids: CATSDARQGYNQPQHF. CDR3 in DNA: TGTGCCACCAGTGATGCCCGACAGGGTTACAATCAGCCCCAGCATTTT. J is TRBJ1-5 and V is TRBV24-1; 7 bases line up with TRBD1. CDR1 KGHDR and CDR2 SFDVKD come from the germline V gene. V lost 3 bases to trimming and J lost 3 bases; unmatched junction nucleotides: 7. This CDR3 comprises 16 residues.

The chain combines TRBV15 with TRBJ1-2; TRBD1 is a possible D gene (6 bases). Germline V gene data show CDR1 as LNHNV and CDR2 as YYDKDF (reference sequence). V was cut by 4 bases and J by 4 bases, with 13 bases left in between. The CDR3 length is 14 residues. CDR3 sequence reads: CATSIQQGPYGYTF. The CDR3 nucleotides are TGTGCCACCAGCATACAACAGGGCCCCTATGGCTACACCTTC.

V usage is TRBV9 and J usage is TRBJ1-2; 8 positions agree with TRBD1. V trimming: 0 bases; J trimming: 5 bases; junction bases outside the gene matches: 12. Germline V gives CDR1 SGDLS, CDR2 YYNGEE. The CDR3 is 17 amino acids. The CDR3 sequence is CASSVATGDRSGYGYTF. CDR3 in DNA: TGTGCCAGCAGCGTAGCTACGGGGGACAGGTCGGGGTATGGCTACACCTTC.

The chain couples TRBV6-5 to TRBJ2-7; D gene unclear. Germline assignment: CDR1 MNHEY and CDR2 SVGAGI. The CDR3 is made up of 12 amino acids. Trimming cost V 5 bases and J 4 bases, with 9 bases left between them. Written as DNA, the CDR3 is TGTGCCAGCAGTCACCGCGAATACGAGCAGTACTTC. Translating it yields CASSHREYEQYF.

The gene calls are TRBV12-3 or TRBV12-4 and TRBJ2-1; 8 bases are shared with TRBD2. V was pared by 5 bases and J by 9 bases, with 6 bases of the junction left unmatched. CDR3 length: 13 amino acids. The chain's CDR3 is CASSGGLVTEQFF. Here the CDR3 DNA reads TGTGCCAGCAGTGGGGGACTAGTTACTGAGCAGTTCTTC.

CDR3 sequence reads: CASSVNDRGLSPKNTEAFF. CDR3 nucleotides: TGTGCCAGCAGCGTAAATGACAGGGGGCTTTCTCCTAAGAACACTGAAGCTTTCTTT. This chain joins TRBV21-1 and TRBJ1-1; the D segment call TRBD1 is taken from the table without a DNA check. TRBV21-1 is a documented pseudogene. This CDR3 comprises 19 residues.

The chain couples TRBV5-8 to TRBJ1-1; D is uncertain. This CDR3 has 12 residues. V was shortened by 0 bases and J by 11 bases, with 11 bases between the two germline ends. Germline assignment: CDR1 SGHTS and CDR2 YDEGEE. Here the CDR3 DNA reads TGTGCCAGCAGCTTGGTGAGGGTTAGGGCTTTCTTT. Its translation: CASSLVRVRAFF.

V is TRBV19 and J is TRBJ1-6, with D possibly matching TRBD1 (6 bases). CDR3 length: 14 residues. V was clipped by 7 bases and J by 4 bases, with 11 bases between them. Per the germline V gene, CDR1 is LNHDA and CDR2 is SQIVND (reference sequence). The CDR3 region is CASKQQGYNSPLHF. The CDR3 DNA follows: TGTGCCAGTAAGCAACAGGGTTATAATTCACCCCTCCACTTT.

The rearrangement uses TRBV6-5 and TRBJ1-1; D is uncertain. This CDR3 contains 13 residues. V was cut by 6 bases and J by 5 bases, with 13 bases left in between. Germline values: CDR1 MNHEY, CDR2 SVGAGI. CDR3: CASRREWKTEAFF. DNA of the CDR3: TGTGCCAGCAGGAGGGAGTGGAAGACTGAAGCTTTCTTT.

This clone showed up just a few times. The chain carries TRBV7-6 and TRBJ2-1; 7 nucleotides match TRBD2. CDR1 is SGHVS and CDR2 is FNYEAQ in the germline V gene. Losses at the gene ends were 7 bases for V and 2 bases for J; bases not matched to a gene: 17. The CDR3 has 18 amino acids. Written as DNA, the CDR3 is TGTGCCAGCACTCTGACCGGGGGGTATAGCGGACCCTACAATGAGCAGTTCTTC. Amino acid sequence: CASTLTGGYSGPYNEQFF.

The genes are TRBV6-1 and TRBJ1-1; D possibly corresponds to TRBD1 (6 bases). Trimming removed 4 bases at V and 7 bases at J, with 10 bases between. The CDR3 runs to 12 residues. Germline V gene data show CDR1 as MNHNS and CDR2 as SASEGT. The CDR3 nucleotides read TGTGCCAGCAGTGTGAACAGGGATGAAGCTTTCTTT. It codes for CASSVNRDEAFF.

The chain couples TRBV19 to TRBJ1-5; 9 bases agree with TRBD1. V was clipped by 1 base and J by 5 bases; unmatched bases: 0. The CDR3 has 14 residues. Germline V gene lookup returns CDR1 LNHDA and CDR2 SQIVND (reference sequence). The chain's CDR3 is CASSIGQGDQPQHF. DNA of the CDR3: TGTGCCAGTAGTATAGGACAGGGGGATCAGCCCCAGCATTTT.

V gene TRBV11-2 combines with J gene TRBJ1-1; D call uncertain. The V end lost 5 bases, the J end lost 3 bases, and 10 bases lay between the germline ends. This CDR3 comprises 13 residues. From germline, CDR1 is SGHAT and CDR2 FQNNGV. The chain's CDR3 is CASSPGRDTEAFF. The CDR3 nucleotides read TGTGCCAGCAGCCCGGGGAGAGACACTGAAGCTTTCTTT.

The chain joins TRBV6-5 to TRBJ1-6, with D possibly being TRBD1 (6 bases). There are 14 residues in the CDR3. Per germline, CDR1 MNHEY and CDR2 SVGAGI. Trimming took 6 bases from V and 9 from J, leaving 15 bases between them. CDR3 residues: CASSFTGPRSPLHF. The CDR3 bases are TGTGCCAGCAGCTTTACAGGGCCCCGTTCACCCCTCCACTTT.